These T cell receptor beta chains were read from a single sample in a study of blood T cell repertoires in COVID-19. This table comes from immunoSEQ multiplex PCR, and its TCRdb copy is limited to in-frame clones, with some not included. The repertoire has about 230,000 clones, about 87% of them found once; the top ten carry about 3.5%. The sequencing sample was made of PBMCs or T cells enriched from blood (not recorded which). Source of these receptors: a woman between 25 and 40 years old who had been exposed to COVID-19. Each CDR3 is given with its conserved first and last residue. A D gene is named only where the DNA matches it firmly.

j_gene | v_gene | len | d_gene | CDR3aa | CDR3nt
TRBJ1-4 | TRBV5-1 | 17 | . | CASSFGGTGRTNEKLFF | TGCGCCAGCAGCTTTGGGGGAACAGGGCGAACTAATGAAAAACTGTTTTTT
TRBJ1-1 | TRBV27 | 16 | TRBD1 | CASSPSDRGQGPEAFF | TGTGCCAGCAGTCCATCGGACAGGGGGCAGGGGCCTGAAGCTTTCTTT
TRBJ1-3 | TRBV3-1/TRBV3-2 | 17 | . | CASSRTLPESSGNTIYF | TGTGCCAGCAGCCGCACCCTCCCGGAGTCGTCTGGAAACACCATATATTTT
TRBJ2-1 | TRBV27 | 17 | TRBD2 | CASSLFLTIAGAGEQFF | TGTGCCAGCAGTTTATTTCTTACAATAGCGGGAGCAGGTGAGCAGTTCTTC
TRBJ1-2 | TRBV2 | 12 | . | CASRVLGYGYTF | TGTGCCAGCAGGGTACTCGGCTATGGCTACACCTTC
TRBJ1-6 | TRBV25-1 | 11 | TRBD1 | CASYRGSPLHF | TGTGCCAGCTACAGGGGATCACCCCTCCACTTT
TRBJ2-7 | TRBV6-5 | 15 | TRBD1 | CASSRTGAVSTKQYF | TGTGCCAGCAGCCGGACAGGGGCGGTCTCTACGAAGCAGTACTTC
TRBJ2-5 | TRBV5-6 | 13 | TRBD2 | CASSQVAGETQYF | TGTGCCAGCAGCCAGGTAGCGGGAGAGACCCAGTACTTC
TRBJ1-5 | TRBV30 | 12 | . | CAWSEGLGPQHF | TGTGCCTGGAGTGAGGGGCTGGGGCCCCAGCATTTT
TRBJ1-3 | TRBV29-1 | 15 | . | CSVVAPRSSGNTIYF | TGCAGCGTTGTGGCCCCCAGAAGCTCTGGAAACACCATATATTTT
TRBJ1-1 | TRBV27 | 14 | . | CASSFSRRGTEAFF | TGTGCCAGCAGTTTTTCCAGGCGAGGGACTGAAGCTTTCTTT
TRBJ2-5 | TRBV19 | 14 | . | CASSTSRRRETQYF | TGTGCCAGTAGTACCTCTAGACGGCGAGAGACCCAGTACTTC
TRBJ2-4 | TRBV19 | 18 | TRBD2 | CASSIAASGGVAKNIQYF | TGTGCCAGTAGTATAGCCGCCTCGGGGGGAGTAGCCAAAAACATTCAGTACTTC
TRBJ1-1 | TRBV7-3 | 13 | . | CASSFQEDTEAFF | TGTGCCAGCAGCTTTCAGGAGGACACTGAAGCTTTCTTT
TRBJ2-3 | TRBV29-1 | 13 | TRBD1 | CSVQDRGTDTQYF | TGCAGCGTTCAGGACAGGGGCACAGATACGCAGTATTTT
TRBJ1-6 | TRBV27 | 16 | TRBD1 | CASSLGRTGDFSPLHF | TGTGCCAGCAGTTTAGGGAGGACAGGGGATTTCTCACCCCTCCACTTT
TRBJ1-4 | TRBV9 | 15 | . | CASSPDSPVGEKLFF | TGTGCCAGCAGCCCCGACAGCCCCGTCGGGGAAAAACTGTTTTTT
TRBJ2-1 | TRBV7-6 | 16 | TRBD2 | CASSRLPFSGTNEQFF | TGTGCCAGCAGCCGCCTCCCTTTTAGCGGGACAAATGAGCAGTTCTTC